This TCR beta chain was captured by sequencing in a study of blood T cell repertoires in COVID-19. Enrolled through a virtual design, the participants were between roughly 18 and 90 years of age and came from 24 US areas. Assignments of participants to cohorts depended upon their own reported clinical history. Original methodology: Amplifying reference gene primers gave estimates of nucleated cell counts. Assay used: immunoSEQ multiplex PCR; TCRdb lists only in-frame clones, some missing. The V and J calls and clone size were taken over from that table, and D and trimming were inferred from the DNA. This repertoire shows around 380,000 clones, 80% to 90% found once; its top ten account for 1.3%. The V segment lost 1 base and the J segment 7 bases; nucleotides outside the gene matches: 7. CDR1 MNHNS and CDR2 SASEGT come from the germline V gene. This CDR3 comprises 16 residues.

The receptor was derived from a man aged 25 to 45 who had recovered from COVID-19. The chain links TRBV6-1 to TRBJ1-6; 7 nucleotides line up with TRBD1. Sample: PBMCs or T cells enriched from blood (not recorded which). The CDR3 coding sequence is TGTGCCAGCAGTGAAGTCGCCGGGACAGACAATTCACCCCTCCACTTT. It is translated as CASSEVAGTDNSPLHF.